This T cell receptor beta chain was profiled in a study of blood T cell repertoires in COVID-19. Study-level information: The cDNA or gDNA used as material had been derived from T cells, B-cell-depleted T cells, or PBMCs.

Some clones are missing from TCRdb's copy, which holds only in-frame ones; the method was immunoSEQ multiplex PCR. The sample has 40,000 to 50,000 clones; about 80% are singletons. Germline V gene lookup returns CDR1 LNHDA and CDR2 SQIVND (reference sequence). V was cut by 5 bases and J by 2 bases, with 12 bases left in between. The CDR3 is 15 residues long. The TCR originated in a man between 65 and 80 years old with active or convalescent COVID-19. The sequenced material came from peripheral blood. This chain connects TRBV19 to TRBJ1-4; maybe TRBD1 (6 bases). The chain's CDR3 is CASSSQGSTNEKLFF. CDR3 nucleotide sequence: TGTGCCAGTAGTTCCCAGGGGTCGACTAATGAAAAACTGTTTTTT.